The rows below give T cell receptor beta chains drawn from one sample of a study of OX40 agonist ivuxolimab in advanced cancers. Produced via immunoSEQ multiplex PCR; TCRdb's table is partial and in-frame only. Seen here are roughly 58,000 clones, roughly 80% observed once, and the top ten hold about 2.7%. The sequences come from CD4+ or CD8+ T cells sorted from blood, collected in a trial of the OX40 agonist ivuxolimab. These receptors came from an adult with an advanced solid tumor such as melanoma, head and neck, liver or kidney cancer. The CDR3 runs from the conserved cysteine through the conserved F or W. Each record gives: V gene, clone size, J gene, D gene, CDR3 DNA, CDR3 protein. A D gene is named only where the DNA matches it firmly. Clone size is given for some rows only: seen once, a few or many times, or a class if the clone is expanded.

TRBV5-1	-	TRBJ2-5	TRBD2	TGCGCCAGCAGCCCGGGACTAGCGGGAGGAAGGGAGACCCAGTACTTC	CASSPGLAGGRETQYF
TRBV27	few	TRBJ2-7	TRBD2	TGTGCCAGCATCCTGACTAGCGGGCGCCCAGGAACCTACGAGCAGTACTTC	CASILTSGRPGTYEQYF
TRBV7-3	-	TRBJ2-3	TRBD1	TGTGCCAGCAGCTTAAAAGGGACAGGGGGAACAGATACGCAGTATTTT	CASSLKGTGGTDTQYF
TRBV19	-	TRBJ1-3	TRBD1	TGTGCCAGTACACCCGTCAGGGGGACTGGAAACACCATATATTTT	CASTPVRGTGNTIYF
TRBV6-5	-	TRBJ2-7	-	TGTGCCAGCGGCAACGGGTTCTACGAGCAGTACTTC	CASGNGFYEQYF
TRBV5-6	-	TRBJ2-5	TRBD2	TGTGCCAGCAACCCCCGGATCGCGGGAGGGGAGACCCAGTACTTC	CASNPRIAGGETQYF
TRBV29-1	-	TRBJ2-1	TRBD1	TGCAGCGTTGGGGTGACAGGGCTTAACAATGAGCAGTTCTTC	CSVGVTGLNNEQFF
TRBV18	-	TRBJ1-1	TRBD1	TGTGCCAGCTCCTCCGGACAGGGAGGAAACACTGAAGCTTTCTTT	CASSSGQGGNTEAFF
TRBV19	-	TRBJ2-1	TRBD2	TGTGCCAGTAGTATACCGGGACTAGCCCTCAATGAGCAGTTCTTC	CASSIPGLALNEQFF
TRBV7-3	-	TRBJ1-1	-	TGTGCCAGCAGCTCGGAGGGGAACACTGAAGCTTTCTTT	CASSSEGNTEAFF
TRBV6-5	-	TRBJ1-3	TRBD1	TGTGCCAGCAGTTACCGACAGGGCGTGGACACCATATATTTT	CASSYRQGVDTIYF
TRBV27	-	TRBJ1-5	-	TGTGCCAGCAGTCAGGCTGGCGGGCAGCCCCAGCATTTT	CASSQAGGQPQHF
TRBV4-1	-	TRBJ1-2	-	TGCGCCAGCAGCCAAGATCCAGGTGGAGGCTACACCTTC	CASSQDPGGGYTF
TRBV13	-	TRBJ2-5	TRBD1	TGTGCCAGCAGCTTGGGGAGGGGACAGGGCCAAGAGACCCAGTACTTC	CASSLGRGQGQETQYF
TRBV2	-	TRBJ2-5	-	TGTGCCAGCAGTGAAGACAGGGCAGAGACCCAGTACTTC	CASSEDRAETQYF
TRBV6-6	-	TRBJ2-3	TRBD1	TGTGCCAGCAGTACTCGCAGGGGGATCGATACGCAGTATTTT	CASSTRRGIDTQYF
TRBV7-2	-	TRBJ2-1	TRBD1	TGTGCCAGCAGCTTAAAGGGGGCAGGCTACAATGAGCAGTTCTTC	CASSLKGAGYNEQFF
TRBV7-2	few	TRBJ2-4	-	TGTGCCAGCAGCCCCAGCGGTCTGTCCCCGGACATTCAGTACTTC	CASSPSGLSPDIQYF
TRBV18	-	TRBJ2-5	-	TGTGCCAGCTCACCACGGCTCTTCCAAGAGACCCAGTACTTC	CASSPRLFQETQYF
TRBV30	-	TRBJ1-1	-	TGTGCCTGGAGTGGGGGGGACCTGAGCCTCTTT	CAWSGGDLSLF
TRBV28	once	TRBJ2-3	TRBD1	TGTGCCAGCAGTCCCGTGGACAGGTTCAGTCCAGATACGCAGTATTTT	CASSPVDRFSPDTQYF
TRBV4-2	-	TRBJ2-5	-	TGTGCCAGCAGCCAAGAGTATCTGGGACTCCAGGGAGAGACCCAGTACTTC	CASSQEYLGLQGETQYF
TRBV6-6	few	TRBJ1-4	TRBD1	TGTGCCAGCAGCCCGACAGGGGGTGCTAATGAAAAACTGTTTTTT	CASSPTGGANEKLFF
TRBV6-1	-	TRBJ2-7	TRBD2	TGTGCCAGCATTGAGGGAGGGAAGCACTACGAGCAGTACTTC	CASIEGGKHYEQYF
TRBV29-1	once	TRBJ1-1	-	TGCAGCGTAGATAAAAGGATGAACACTGAAGCTTTCTTT	CSVDKRMNTEAFF
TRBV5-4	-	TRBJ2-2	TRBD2	TGTGCCAGCAGCCCGGGACTAGCGGGAGTTGACACCGGGGAGCTGTTTTTT	CASSPGLAGVDTGELFF
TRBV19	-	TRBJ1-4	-	TGTGCCAGTAGCCAATACGCGGGGGGTTTGTCAACTAATGAAAAACTGTTTTTT	CASSQYAGGLSTNEKLFF
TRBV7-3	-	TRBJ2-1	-	TGTGCCAGCAGCCTGTTTAGCGGAAACAATGAGCAGTTCTTC	CASSLFSGNNEQFF
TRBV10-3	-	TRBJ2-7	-	TGTGCCATCAGCCCGCCCGGGAGTCTAGGGGGGCAGTACTTC	CAISPPGSLGGQYF
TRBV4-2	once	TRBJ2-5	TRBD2	TGTGCCAGCAGCCAAGATCGTGTAGCGGGGGGGCCTCGGCAAGAGACCCAGTACTTC	CASSQDRVAGGPRQETQYF
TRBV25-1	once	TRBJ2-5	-	TGTGCCAGCAGTGAGGGCACGGAAGGCTGGGAGACCCAGTACTTC	CASSEGTEGWETQYF
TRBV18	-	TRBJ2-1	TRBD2	TGTGCCAGCTCACCATCTAGCGGAGACTACAATGAGCAGTTCTTC	CASSPSSGDYNEQFF
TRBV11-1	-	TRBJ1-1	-	TGTGCCAGCAGCTTAGGGCGGGGTTTTAAAGATAAAGCCACTGAAGCTTTCTTT	CASSLGRGFKDKATEAFF
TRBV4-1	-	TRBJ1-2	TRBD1	TGCGCCAGCAGCCAAGGAGGGGGCGATCTCTATGGCTACACCTTC	CASSQGGGDLYGYTF
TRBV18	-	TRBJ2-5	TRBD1	TGTGCCAGCTCACCAGGGACAGGGGTCGAGACCCAGTACTTC	CASSPGTGVETQYF
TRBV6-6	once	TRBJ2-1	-	TGTGCCAGCAGTTACAGGGGCGGGTTTGAGCAGTTCTTC	CASSYRGGFEQFF
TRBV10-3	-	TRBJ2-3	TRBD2	TGTGCCATCAGTGAAGGAAGCGGGGAAGATACGCAGTATTTT	CAISEGSGEDTQYF
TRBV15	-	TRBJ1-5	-	TGTGCCACCAGCAGAGATACGGGGCAGCCCCAGCATTTT	CATSRDTGQPQHF
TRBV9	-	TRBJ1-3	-	TGTGCCAGCAGCGTAGCTGTGACGACTGGAAACACCATATATTTT	CASSVAVTTGNTIYF
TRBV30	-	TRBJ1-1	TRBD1	TGTGCCTGGGCAGGACAGGGGGACACTGAAGCTTTCTTT	CAWAGQGDTEAFF
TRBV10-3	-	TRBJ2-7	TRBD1	TGTGCCATCAGTGCAGGACAGGGCCACTACGAGCAGTACTTC	CAISAGQGHYEQYF
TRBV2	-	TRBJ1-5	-	TGTGCCAGCTTGGGGGGAGGTAATCAGCCCCAGCATTTT	CASLGGGNQPQHF
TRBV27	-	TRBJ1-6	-	TGTGCCAGCAGTTTATTGGGGGAACAGTCACCCCTCCACTTT	CASSLLGEQSPLHF
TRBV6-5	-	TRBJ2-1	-	TGTGCCAGCAGGCGCTCAAGCTCCTACAATGAGCAGTTCTTC	CASRRSSSYNEQFF
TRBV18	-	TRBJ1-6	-	TGTGCCAGCTCAGACAGCCTATCCTCCTATAATTCACCCCTCCACTTT	CASSDSLSSYNSPLHF
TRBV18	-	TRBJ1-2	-	TGTGCCAGCTCACCGGACAGCGGTGGCTACACCTTC	CASSPDSGGYTF
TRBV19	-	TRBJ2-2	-	TGTGCCAGTAGTACAGGGACTGTGAGATCCGGGGAGCTGTTTTTT	CASSTGTVRSGELFF
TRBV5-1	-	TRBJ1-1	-	TGCGCCAGCAGCTTGGTTTTCGGAACTGAAGCTTTCTTT	CASSLVFGTEAFF
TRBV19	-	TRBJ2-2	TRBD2	TGTGCCAGTGGACTAGCGGGTGTCACCGGGGAGCTGTTTTTT	CASGLAGVTGELFF
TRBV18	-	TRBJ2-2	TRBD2	TGTGCCAGCTCACCGGCTCACGGCGGGAGGGGCACCGGGGAGCTGTTTTTT	CASSPAHGGRGTGELFF
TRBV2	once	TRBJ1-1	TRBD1	TGTGCCAGCAGTGAGAGGCGTGCAGGGGGGACTGAAGCTTTCTTT	CASSERRAGGTEAFF
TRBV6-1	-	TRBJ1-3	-	TGTGCCAGCAGGAGGGGAACTGGAAACACCATATATTTT	CASRRGTGNTIYF
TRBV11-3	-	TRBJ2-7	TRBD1	TGTGCCAGCAGCTCCTCGGGACAGGGCCGGCAGTACTTC	CASSSSGQGRQYF